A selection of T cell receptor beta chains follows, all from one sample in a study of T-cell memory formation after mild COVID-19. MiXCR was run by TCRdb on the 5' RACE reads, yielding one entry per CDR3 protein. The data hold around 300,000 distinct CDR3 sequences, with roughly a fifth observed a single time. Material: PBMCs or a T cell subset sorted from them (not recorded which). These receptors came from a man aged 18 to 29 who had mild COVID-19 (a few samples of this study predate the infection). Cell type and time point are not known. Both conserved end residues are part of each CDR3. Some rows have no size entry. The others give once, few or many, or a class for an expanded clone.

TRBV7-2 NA CASSRGTSGWIVETQYF
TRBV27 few CASSLWGSAGGYTF
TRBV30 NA CAWSRGGQTQYF
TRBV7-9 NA CASSLGGAGREQFF
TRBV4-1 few CASRGGQGITGELFF
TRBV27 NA CASRSYWGTTDTQYF
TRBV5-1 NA CASSLRVGGTEAFF
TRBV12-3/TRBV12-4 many CASSLSGGFYEQYF
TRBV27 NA CASTPNTNYGYTF
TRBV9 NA CASSQIAGGYNEQFF
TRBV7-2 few CASSWARGRGEQFF
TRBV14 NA CASSQAPPGQRNSPLHF
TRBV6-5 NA CASSYSTSRSYNEQFF
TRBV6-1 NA CASSIAGAFTDTQYF
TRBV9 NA CASSSLQGALLTGELFF
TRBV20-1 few CSASAGYTEAFF
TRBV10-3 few CAISPGTSSYEQYF
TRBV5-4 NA CASSRTGGEDGYTF
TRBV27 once CASSWGPASTDTQYF
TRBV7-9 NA CASSLSRVTEAFF
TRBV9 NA CASSAWDYLNEQFF
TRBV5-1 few CASSLLTRGNTEAFF
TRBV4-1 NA CASSREGYGYTF
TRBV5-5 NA CASSQDRVGTEAFF
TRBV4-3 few CASSHGLPGQGWAGELFF
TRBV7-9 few CASTLGGAGANVLTF
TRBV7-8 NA CASRARVSTEAFF
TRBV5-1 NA CASSPTGGGETQYF
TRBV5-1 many CASSPGLDTEAFF
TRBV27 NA CASSFGRSSYEQYF
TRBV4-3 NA CASSLRPAGETQTQYF
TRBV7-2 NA CASSASGSDQYF
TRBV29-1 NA CSAQRVVGEKLFF
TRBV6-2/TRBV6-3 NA CASSFRLAGAIYANEQFF
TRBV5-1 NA CASSFGREGTGELFF
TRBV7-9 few CASSLVAGPPGDTQYF
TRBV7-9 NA CASSSLGGTSNYEQYF
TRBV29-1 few CSVTTPGSGDYGYTF